The clone carrying this T cell receptor beta chain was seen more than once but under ten times. Its antigen is as yet unknown. The sample originates from a study of cytomegalovirus exposure and HLA in healthy donors. Looking at the study overall: The early release's HLA-typed donors yielded 65 million to 85 million unique TCRs. Overall study results and limits: Sequencing likely generated an artifact that appeared as a cluster of highly shared sequence variants. When analyzed later, a missense DCLRE1C variant was found to be linked to TCR beta V- and J-gene trimming.

It was with 60 Vbeta and 13 Jbeta primers that the PCR ran. Some clones are missing from TCRdb's copy, which holds only in-frame ones; the method was immunoSEQ multiplex PCR. The sample contains about 78,000 clones, about three quarters of which appear only once. Looked up from germline, CDR1 is MNHEY and CDR2 is SMNVEV (reference sequence). There are 12 residues in the CDR3. Trimming shortened V by 5 bases and J by 5 bases, and 4 bases separated the two germline ends. The source of this sequence is a woman between 35 and 50 years old in good health and CMV-seropositive. The sequenced sample consisted of PBMCs. The chain combines TRBV27 with TRBJ1-6; D gene unclear. The CDR3 here is CASSENNSPLHF. CDR3 coding DNA: TGTGCCAGCAGTGAGAATAATTCACCCCTCCACTTT.